This is a list of T cell receptor beta chains from one sample in a study of blood T cell repertoires in COVID-19. TCRdb's copy holds only in-frame clones and misses some; the assay was immunoSEQ multiplex PCR. The table includes approximately 130,000 clones, around nine tenths detected once. The material sequenced was peripheral blood. These receptors all stem from a man aged 45-65 years with acute or convalescent COVID-19. CDR3s include the opening cysteine and the closing phenylalanine or tryptophan. The D gene is left open where the match is weak. The size of a clone is reported for some rows only, either as once, few or many, or as a class for expanded clones.

v_gene	d_gene	j_gene	abundance	CDR3nt	CDR3aa
TRBV6-5	-	TRBJ2-3	-	TGTGCCAGCAGTCAACTCGAAGAGACAGATACGCAGTATTTT	CASSQLEETDTQYF
TRBV9	-	TRBJ2-1	-	TGTGCCAGCAGCGGAGGACTAGGGGGTGAGCAGTTCTTC	CASSGGLGGEQFF
TRBV14	TRBD1	TRBJ2-7	-	TGTGCCAGCAGCCAAGTTGGGACAGGCCTCTACGAGCAGTACTTC	CASSQVGTGLYEQYF
TRBV6-6	TRBD1	TRBJ2-5	-	TGTGCCAGCAGTTATGGTCGGCAGGGGGCGGAAGAGACCCAGTACTTC	CASSYGRQGAEETQYF
TRBV10-3	TRBD2	TRBJ2-3	-	TGTGCCATCAGTGAGCCAGGGCTAGCGGGAGGATCCGGCACAGATACGCAGTATTTT	CAISEPGLAGGSGTDTQYF
TRBV11-2	-	TRBJ1-2	-	TGTGCCAGCAGCTTAGTTGGCACCGCAGGGAACTATGGCTACACCTTC	CASSLVGTAGNYGYTF
TRBV19	TRBD1	TRBJ1-6	-	TGTGCCAGTAGTACAGACAGGGGAAGCGGATCACCCCTCCACTTT	CASSTDRGSGSPLHF
TRBV7-9	TRBD2	TRBJ2-1	-	TGTGCCAGCAGCTTAGGGACTAGCGGGAACAATGAGCAGTTCTTC	CASSLGTSGNNEQFF
TRBV18	-	TRBJ2-2	-	TGTGCCAGCTCACCGCGACTCTCCTCTAAAACCACCGGGGAGCTGTTTTTT	CASSPRLSSKTTGELFF
TRBV5-1	TRBD1	TRBJ2-1	-	TGCGCCAGCAGCTTGGTTGTGACAGGGGGCTTCAATGAGCAGTTCTTC	CASSLVVTGGFNEQFF
TRBV5-1	TRBD1	TRBJ2-5	-	TGCGCCAGCAGCTTCAGGACAGGGAGCGAGACCCAGTACTTC	CASSFRTGSETQYF
TRBV29-1	-	TRBJ1-1	-	TGCAGCGGCGCCGCAAACACTGAAGCTTTCTTT	CSGAANTEAFF
TRBV25-1	TRBD1	TRBJ1-1	-	TGTGCCAGCAGCGGGACAGGGGGAACTGAAGCTTTCTTT	CASSGTGGTEAFF
TRBV7-9	TRBD1	TRBJ1-2	-	TGTGCCAGCAGCGGAGGGGGCGCCGATTTCTATGGCTACACCTTC	CASSGGGADFYGYTF
TRBV6-2/TRBV6-3	TRBD1	TRBJ2-5	-	TGTGCCAGCAGCTCTTTCGGCCGCACCGGGACAGCAGAGACCCAGTACTTC	CASSSFGRTGTAETQYF
TRBV10-2	TRBD2	TRBJ2-3	-	TGCGCCACCCCCCCGACTAGCGGGAGCACAGATACGCAGTATTTT	CATPPTSGSTDTQYF
TRBV5-1	-	TRBJ1-1	-	TGCGCCAGCAGCTCGAACGGGAACCTGAACACTGAAGCTTTCTTT	CASSSNGNLNTEAFF
TRBV6-1	TRBD2	TRBJ2-7	-	TGTGCCAGCAGTGAACGGCGCGGGAGGATGGGCGAGCAGTACTTC	CASSERRGRMGEQYF
TRBV5-1	-	TRBJ2-7	-	TGCGCCAGCAGCTTGGCTTACGAGCAGTACTTC	CASSLAYEQYF
TRBV2	-	TRBJ2-1	-	TGTGCCAGCACGACTAGGGATGAGCAGTTCTTC	CASTTRDEQFF
TRBV11-2	TRBD2	TRBJ2-7	-	TGTGCCAGCAGCCTAGCGGGACTAGCGGGAGGAGATGCGTACTTC	CASSLAGLAGGDAYF
TRBV6-6	TRBD1	TRBJ1-2	-	TGTGCCAGCAGTCCCGGACAGGTCTACTATGGCTACACCTTC	CASSPGQVYYGYTF
TRBV18	TRBD2	TRBJ2-7	-	TGTGCCAGCTCACCCCCAGACCTAGCGGGAGGCGGGTACGAGCAGTACTTC	CASSPPDLAGGGYEQYF
TRBV5-5	-	TRBJ1-4	few	TGTGCCAGCAGCCCCCGCGGGGGGCGAGTGACTAATGAAAAACTGTTTTTT	CASSPRGGRVTNEKLFF
TRBV5-4	-	TRBJ1-3	-	TGTGCCAGCACAACCCAACCGGGACACCAAGCTGGAAACACCATATATTTT	CASTTQPGHQAGNTIYF
TRBV15	-	TRBJ1-5	-	TGTGCCACCAGCAGGGGACACCTCCGGGAGGAGCCCCAGCATTTT	CATSRGHLREEPQHF
TRBV19	TRBD1	TRBJ1-2	-	TGTGCTTCGAGGGGGACAGTCAACTATGGCTACACCTTC	CASRGTVNYGYTF
TRBV30	TRBD2	TRBJ2-3	-	TGTGCCTGGAGTGGAACCCGACTAGCCCGCAGCACAGATACGCAGTATTTT	CAWSGTRLARSTDTQYF
TRBV5-1	TRBD2	TRBJ2-2	-	TGCGCCAGCAGCTTGGCTCGTAGCGGGTTCAACACCGGGGAGCTGTTTTTT	CASSLARSGFNTGELFF
TRBV7-2	TRBD1	TRBJ2-6	-	TGTGCCAGCAGCTTAGGGACAGGGGTGCGTGGGGCCAACGTCCTGACTTTC	CASSLGTGVRGANVLTF
TRBV30	TRBD2	TRBJ2-1	-	TGTGCCTGGAGTCCTTCAGCGGGAGGCCTTTACAATGAGCAGTTCTTC	CAWSPSAGGLYNEQFF
TRBV9	-	TRBJ2-1	-	TGTGCCAGCAGCACCGGGACCCGGGGGTACAATGAGCAGTTCTTC	CASSTGTRGYNEQFF
TRBV6-4	-	TRBJ2-6	-	TGTGCCAGCAGTGACGAGCCCTCTGGGGCCAACGTCCTGACTTTC	CASSDEPSGANVLTF
TRBV10-3	-	TRBJ2-7	once	TGTGCCATCAGTGAGGAGAGTCCCCGCGGGCAGTACTTC	CAISEESPRGQYF
TRBV18	-	TRBJ2-5	-	TGTGCCAGCTTCAGGGGTCACCAAGAGACCCAGTACTTC	CASFRGHQETQYF
TRBV5-4	TRBD1	TRBJ1-1	-	TGTGCCAGCAGCCCGCGGGACAGGGGTTATGAAGCTTTCTTT	CASSPRDRGYEAFF
TRBV24-1	TRBD1	TRBJ2-7	-	TGTGCCACCAGTGATTTTCGGGGACAGGGGAGCGAGCAGTACTTC	CATSDFRGQGSEQYF
TRBV27	-	TRBJ2-3	-	TGTGCCAGCACCCGCGGGACTGGAAACACAGATACGCAGTATTTT	CASTRGTGNTDTQYF
TRBV5-1	TRBD2	TRBJ2-1	-	TGCGCCAGCAGATGGATGACTAGCGGGGTATCCTACAATGAGCAGTTCTTC	CASRWMTSGVSYNEQFF
TRBV6-1	-	TRBJ1-5	few	TGTGCCAGCAGTGAAGCAGGGGGTGAGTATCAGCCCCAGCATTTT	CASSEAGGEYQPQHF
TRBV6-5	-	TRBJ1-4	once	TGTGCCAGCAGCCGGGGTGGGGAGGCGGGAGAAAAACTGTTTTTT	CASSRGGEAGEKLFF
TRBV24-1	TRBD1	TRBJ2-2	-	TGTGCCACCAGTGATTTCACAGGGGCGAACACCGGGGAGCTGTTTTTT	CATSDFTGANTGELFF
TRBV5-1	-	TRBJ2-2	-	TGCGCCAGCAGCTTGGAAGCCCGACGGGGCACCGGGGAGCTGTTTTTT	CASSLEARRGTGELFF
TRBV27	TRBD1	TRBJ2-7	few	TGTGCCAGCAGTCCCTCGACAGGGGCTAGGTCCTACGAGCAGTACTTC	CASSPSTGARSYEQYF